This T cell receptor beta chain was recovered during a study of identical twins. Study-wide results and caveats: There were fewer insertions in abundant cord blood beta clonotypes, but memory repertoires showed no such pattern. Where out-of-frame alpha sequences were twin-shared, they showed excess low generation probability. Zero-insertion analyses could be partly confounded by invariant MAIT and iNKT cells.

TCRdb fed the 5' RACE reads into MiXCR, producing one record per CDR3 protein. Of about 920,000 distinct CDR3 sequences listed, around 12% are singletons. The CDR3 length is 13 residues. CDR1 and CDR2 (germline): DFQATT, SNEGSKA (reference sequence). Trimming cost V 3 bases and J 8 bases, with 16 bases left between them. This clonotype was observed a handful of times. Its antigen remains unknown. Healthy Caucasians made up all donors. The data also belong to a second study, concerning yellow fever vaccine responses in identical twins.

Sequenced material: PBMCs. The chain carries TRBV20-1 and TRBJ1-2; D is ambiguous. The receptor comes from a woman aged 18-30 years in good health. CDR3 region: CSASEGPGQGYTF. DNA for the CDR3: TGCAGTGCTAGTGAAGGACCCGGGCAGGGCTACACCTTC.